This is a list of T cell receptor beta chains from one sample in a study of blood T cells in healthy people across ages. TCRdb processed the 5' RACE reads anew with MiXCR; each CDR3 protein has one entry. Of roughly 1,800,000 distinct CDR3 sequences detected, just under 50% appear once; the ten largest clones hold approximately 2%. The sample consisted of blood. These receptors came from a woman aged 40 to 55 in good health. CDR3s include the opening cysteine and the closing phenylalanine or tryptophan. A D gene is named only where the DNA matches it firmly. Some rows have no size entry. The others give once, few or many, or a class for an expanded clone.

J: TRBJ1-6; D: NA; V: TRBV15; size: NA; CDR3: CATSREIREESPLHF; DNA: TGTGCCACCAGCAGAGAAATCAGGGAGGAGTCACCCCTCCACTTT
J: TRBJ2-7; D: TRBD2; V: TRBV20-1; size: NA; CDR3: CSAREGMGASGNTYEQYF; DNA: TGCAGTGCTAGAGAAGGGATGGGGGCTAGCGGGAACACCTACGAGCAGTACTTC
J: TRBJ2-5; D: NA; V: TRBV24-1; size: NA; CDR3: CATSDPPQETQYF; DNA: TGTGCCACCAGTGATCCTCCACAAGAGACCCAGTACTTC
J: TRBJ2-1; D: TRBD2; V: TRBV9; size: NA; CDR3: CASSTFSGSLYNEQFF; DNA: TGTGCCAGCAGCACATTTAGCGGGAGCCTTTACAATGAGCAGTTCTTC
J: TRBJ2-7; D: NA; V: TRBV28; size: NA; CDR3: CASSYDPVTYEQYF; DNA: TGTGCCAGCAGCTATGACCCGGTGACCTACGAGCAGTACTTC
J: TRBJ2-1; D: TRBD2; V: TRBV5-1; size: NA; CDR3: CASSAFERGNEQFF; DNA: TGCGCCAGCAGCGCCTTCGAGCGGGGGAATGAGCAGTTCTTC
J: TRBJ2-3; D: NA; V: TRBV7-3; size: many; CDR3: CASSSRGGQDTQYF; DNA: TGTGCCAGCAGCTCTAGGGGGGGGCAAGATACGCAGTATTTT
J: TRBJ2-3; D: TRBD2; V: TRBV4-2; size: once; CDR3: CASSQDSTSGGGPSTDTQYF; DNA: TGTGCCAGCAGCCAAGATAGCACTAGCGGGGGGGGGCCTAGCACAGATACGCAGTATTTT
J: TRBJ2-7; D: TRBD2; V: TRBV27; size: NA; CDR3: CAVGRGASYEQYF; DNA: TGTGCCGTCGGGCGGGGGGCATCCTACGAGCAGTACTTC
J: TRBJ1-1; D: NA; V: TRBV3-1; size: NA; CDR3: CASSQNGMNTGAFF; DNA: TGTGCCAGCAGCCAAAACGGAATGAACACTGGAGCTTTCTTT
J: TRBJ2-1; D: TRBD2; V: TRBV11-2; size: NA; CDR3: CASSPQGRGATYNEQFF; DNA: TGTGCCAGCAGCCCTCAGGGGCGGGGGGCCACCTACAATGAGCAGTTCTTC
J: TRBJ1-5; D: NA; V: TRBV7-9; size: NA; CDR3: CASSFRSNRPQHF; DNA: TGTGCCAGCAGCTTTCGGAGCAATCGGCCCCAGCATTTT
J: TRBJ2-5; D: NA; V: TRBV11-1; size: once; CDR3: CASSPPFTSTLQETQYF; DNA: TGTGCCAGCAGCCCCCCGTTTACATCTACACTGCAAGAGACCCAGTACTTC
J: TRBJ2-7; D: NA; V: TRBV5-6; size: NA; CDR3: CASSTGPLSCEQYF; DNA: TGTGCCAGCAGCACGGGACCGTTGAGCTGCGAGCAGTACTTC
J: TRBJ1-2; D: NA; V: TRBV27; size: NA; CDR3: CASSPRRESNYGYTF; DNA: TGTGCCAGCAGTCCAAGACGGGAGTCTAACTATGGCTACACCTTC
J: TRBJ2-3; D: NA; V: TRBV2; size: once; CDR3: CASSGLGTTDTQYF; DNA: TGTGCCAGCAGTGGGTTAGGGACCACAGATACGCAGTATTTT
J: TRBJ2-3; D: TRBD2; V: TRBV20-1; size: NA; CDR3: CSAKQAGGPTDTQYF; DNA: TGCAGTGCTAAACAAGCGGGGGGGCCGACAGATACGCAGTATTTT
J: TRBJ2-3; D: TRBD2; V: TRBV20-1; size: NA; CDR3: CSVGLAGGRTDTQYF; DNA: TGCAGTGTCGGACTAGCGGGGGGCCGCACAGATACGCAGTATTTT
J: TRBJ2-7; D: NA; V: TRBV3-1; size: NA; CDR3: CASSQFLEGRYEQYF; DNA: TGTGCCAGCAGCCAATTTCTGGAAGGGAGGTACGAGCAGTACTTC
J: TRBJ2-3; D: TRBD2; V: TRBV5-1; size: NA; CDR3: CASSLAGGQSTQYF; DNA: TGCGCCAGCAGCCTAGCGGGGGGGCAAAGTACGCAGTATTTT
J: TRBJ2-1; D: TRBD2; V: TRBV25-1; size: NA; CDR3: CAVGTSGRSIYNEQFF; DNA: TGTGCCGTCGGGACTAGCGGGAGGTCAATTTACAATGAGCAGTTCTTC
J: TRBJ1-2; D: TRBD1; V: TRBV28; size: few; CDR3: CASSFGTGGKYGYTF; DNA: TGTGCCAGCAGTTTCGGTACAGGGGGAAAGTATGGCTACACCTTC
J: TRBJ1-1; D: TRBD1; V: TRBV29-1; size: few; CDR3: CSVRDRGRNTEAFF; DNA: TGCAGCGTCCGGGACAGGGGACGGAACACTGAAGCTTTCTTT
J: TRBJ1-4; D: NA; V: TRBV6-5; size: few; CDR3: CASSYSSTSEKLFF; DNA: TGTGCCAGCAGTTACTCGAGCACGTCTGAAAAACTGTTTTTT
J: TRBJ1-1; D: NA; V: TRBV9; size: NA; CDR3: CASSVITVPNTEAFF; DNA: TGTGCCAGCAGCGTTATCACAGTTCCGAACACTGAAGCTTTCTTT
J: TRBJ1-6; D: TRBD1; V: TRBV6-5; size: NA; CDR3: CASSYSGTASSYNSPLHF; DNA: TGTGCCAGCAGTTACTCTGGGACAGCAAGCTCCTATAATTCACCCCTCCACTTT
J: TRBJ1-4; D: NA; V: TRBV5-1; size: NA; CDR3: CASSLVRGDNEKLFF; DNA: TGCGCCAGCAGCTTGGTCCGGGGGGATAATGAAAAACTGTTTTTT
J: TRBJ2-7; D: NA; V: TRBV3-1; size: once; CDR3: CASSQDKPPYEQYF; DNA: TGTGCCAGCAGCCAAGATAAGCCCCCCTACGAGCAGTACTTC
J: TRBJ1-1; D: NA; V: TRBV7-2; size: NA; CDR3: CASTTRNTEAFF; DNA: TGTGCCAGCACCACCCGGAACACTGAAGCTTTCTTT
J: TRBJ2-7; D: NA; V: TRBV20-1; size: NA; CDR3: CSAERGWEQYF; DNA: TGCAGTGCGGAGAGGGGTTGGGAGCAGTACTTC
J: TRBJ2-1; D: TRBD2; V: TRBV4-3; size: NA; CDR3: CASSQGRTSYYNEQFF; DNA: TGCGCCAGCAGCCAAGGAAGGACTAGCTACTACAATGAGCAGTTCTTC
J: TRBJ2-1; D: TRBD2; V: TRBV14; size: NA; CDR3: CASSRPTSGAEQFF; DNA: TGTGCCAGCAGCCGTCCGACTAGCGGGGCTGAGCAGTTCTTC
J: TRBJ1-2; D: NA; V: TRBV6-6; size: NA; CDR3: CASSYGSGNYGYTF; DNA: TGTGCCAGCAGTTACGGTTCGGGGAACTATGGCTACACCTTC
J: TRBJ2-7; D: TRBD2; V: TRBV7-2; size: few; CDR3: CASSSTSGGVGAQYF; DNA: TGTGCCAGCAGCTCAACTAGCGGGGGGGTAGGGGCCCAGTACTTC
J: TRBJ2-3; D: TRBD2; V: TRBV4-3; size: few; CDR3: CASSQVGGGAGDTQYF; DNA: TGCGCCAGCAGCCAAGTAGGCGGGGGGGCAGGTGATACGCAGTATTTT
J: TRBJ2-1; D: TRBD2; V: TRBV6-2/TRBV6-3; size: NA; CDR3: CASSYLGLAGGSLADNEQFF; DNA: TGTGCCAGCAGTTATCTCGGACTAGCGGGGGGGTCCCTAGCTGACAATGAGCAGTTCTTC
J: TRBJ1-6; D: NA; V: TRBV6-2/TRBV6-3; size: NA; CDR3: CASKVFGQSNSPLHF; DNA: TGTGCCAGCAAAGTTTTTGGGCAAAGTAATTCACCCCTCCACTTT
J: TRBJ2-7; D: TRBD1; V: TRBV25-1; size: many; CDR3: CASRSTGGSYEQYF; DNA: TGTGCCAGCAGGTCTACAGGGGGATCATACGAGCAGTACTTC
J: TRBJ1-5; D: NA; V: TRBV20-1; size: NA; CDR3: CSASTQGGDQPQHF; DNA: TGCAGTGCTAGTACTCAGGGAGGCGATCAGCCCCAGCATTTT
J: TRBJ2-5; D: NA; V: TRBV19; size: once; CDR3: CASSMGTAGGETQYF; DNA: TGTGCCAGTAGTATGGGGACGGCGGGTGGAGAGACCCAGTACTTC
J: TRBJ2-1; D: TRBD1; V: TRBV13; size: few; CDR3: CASSHTGASNNEQFF; DNA: TGTGCCAGCAGCCACACAGGGGCCTCAAACAATGAGCAGTTCTTC
J: TRBJ2-5; D: NA; V: TRBV20-1; size: NA; CDR3: CSAKEETQYF; DNA: TGCAGTGCTAAGGAAGAGACCCAGTACTTC
J: TRBJ2-5; D: TRBD1; V: TRBV7-8; size: NA; CDR3: CASSLGQGMEETQYF; DNA: TGTGCCAGCAGCTTGGGACAGGGGATGGAAGAGACCCAGTACTTC
J: TRBJ1-2; D: NA; V: TRBV27; size: NA; CDR3: CASSRSGGTYGYTF; DNA: TGTGCCAGCAGCCGGTCGGGGGGAACTTATGGCTACACCTTC
J: TRBJ1-2; D: NA; V: TRBV10-3; size: NA; CDR3: CAIRGEGSTNYGCTF; DNA: TGTGCCATCCGAGGAGAGGGATCGACTAACTATGGCTGCACCTTC
J: TRBJ2-5; D: NA; V: TRBV18; size: few; CDR3: CASSSIYRGAEETQYF; DNA: TGTGCCAGCTCATCTATTTATCGGGGGGCAGAGGAGACCCAGTACTTC
J: TRBJ2-5; D: NA; V: TRBV28; size: few; CDR3: CASSPRRPQETQYF; DNA: TGTGCCAGCAGTCCCCGCAGGCCCCAAGAGACCCAGTACTTC
J: TRBJ2-6; D: NA; V: TRBV4-2; size: once; CDR3: CASSVRRAGSSGANVLTF; DNA: TGTGCCAGCAGCGTCAGAAGGGCAGGGAGCTCTGGGGCCAACGTCCTGACTTTC
J: TRBJ2-5; D: NA; V: TRBV5-1; size: many; CDR3: CASSLDAGGQETQYF; DNA: TGCGCCAGCAGCTTGGATGCCGGGGGCCAAGAGACCCAGTACTTC
J: TRBJ2-5; D: NA; V: TRBV6-2/TRBV6-3; size: few; CDR3: CASSYAYRDIYQETQYF; DNA: TGTGCCAGCAGTTACGCTTACCGGGACATATACCAAGAGACCCAGTACTTC
J: TRBJ1-2; D: TRBD1; V: TRBV28; size: NA; CDR3: CASRGTGSPLNYGYTF; DNA: TGTGCCAGCAGGGGGACAGGGTCCCCCCTTAACTATGGCTACACCTTC
J: TRBJ1-4; D: NA; V: TRBV12-3/TRBV12-4; size: NA; CDR3: CASSPRAAVLSELFF; DNA: TGTGCCAGCAGCCCCCGGGCAGCCGTACTTTCCGAACTGTTTTTT
J: TRBJ1-2; D: NA; V: TRBV28; size: NA; CDR3: CASSQLTSGYTF; DNA: TGTGCCAGCAGTCAACTTACTTCGGGCTACACCTTC
J: TRBJ1-2; D: NA; V: TRBV4-1; size: NA; CDR3: CASSQAESYGYTF; DNA: TGCGCCAGCAGCCAGGCAGAGTCGTATGGCTACACCTTC